The 10 T cell receptor beta chains in this list originate from one sample, sequenced in a study of OX40 agonist ivuxolimab in advanced cancers. Repertoires were generated with immunoSEQ multiplex PCR, while TCRdb's copy carries only in-frame clones and drops some. The table shows some 65,000 clones, with roughly 90% occurring only once. Here the sequenced sample was CD4+ or CD8+ T cells sorted from blood, taken in a trial of the OX40 agonist ivuxolimab. The source is an adult with an advanced solid tumor such as melanoma, head and neck, liver or kidney cancer.

The chain joins TRBV5-1 to TRBJ2-1, with D unresolved. CDR3 size: 14 residues. The germline CDR1 and CDR2 sequences are SGHRS and YFSETQ. The V end lost 0 bases, the J end lost 5 bases, and 9 bases lay between the germline ends. CDR3 loop: CASSLGGRDNEQFF. The CDR3 DNA sequence: TGCGCCAGCAGCTTGGGTGGCAGAGACAATGAGCAGTTCTTC. The complete variable domain, with remaining parts taken from reference TRBV5-1 and TRBJ2-1, reads KAGVTQTPRYLIKTRGQQVTLSCSPISGHRSVSWYQQTPGQGLQFLFEYFSETQRNKGNFPGRFSGRQFSNSRSEMNVSTLELGDSALYLCASSLGGRDNEQFFGPGTRLTVL.

The rearrangement links TRBV28 to TRBJ1-5; the D gene is possibly TRBD1 (5 bases). The CDR3 extends over 13 amino acids. The V and J ends lost 4 bases and 9 bases respectively, with 13 bases between them. Germline V lookup: CDR1 MDHEN, CDR2 SYDVKM. CDR3 amino acids: CASSYPGQGPQHF. The CDR3 region has the DNA TGTGCCAGCAGTTATCCCGGGCAGGGGCCCCAGCATTTT.

The gene calls are TRBV28 and TRBJ1-3, with 8 bases lining up with TRBD1. V shed 5 bases, J shed 4 bases, and the junction held 7 bases outside the gene matches. CDR3 length: 15 amino acids. Germline CDR1 is MDHEN and CDR2 is SYDVKM. Here the CDR3 reads CASSEDRVLGNTIYF. For the CDR3, the DNA is TGTGCCAGCAGTGAGGACAGGGTGTTGGGAAACACCATATATTTT.

This sequence joins TRBV28 and TRBJ2-5; D uncertain. This CDR3 spans 15 amino acids. Germline V lookup: CDR1 MDHEN, CDR2 SYDVKM. Trimming shortened V by 4 bases and J by 1 base, and 13 bases separated the two germline ends. As DNA, the CDR3 is TGTGCCAGCAGTTCCCCATCGCAGGCCCAAGAGACCCAGTACTTC. Translating gives CASSSPSQAQETQYF.

V gene TRBV7-3 combines with J gene TRBJ2-2; 10 bases line up with TRBD2. The CDR3 extends over 16 amino acids. V gave up 5 bases and J gave up 1 base; unmatched junction bases: 4. Germline CDR1 and CDR2: SGHTA and FQGTGA. This chain's CDR3 is CASSKGLARNTGELFF. CDR3 sequence (DNA): TGTGCCAGCAGCAAGGGACTAGCGAGGAACACCGGGGAGCTGTTTTTT.

The gene calls are TRBV27 and TRBJ2-1; a possible D gene is TRBD1 (5 bases). Trimming took 3 bases from V and 0 from J, leaving 18 bases between them. Per the germline V gene, CDR1 is MNHEY and CDR2 is SMNVEV (reference sequence). The CDR3 totals 18 residues. In nucleotides, the CDR3 is TGTGCCAGCAGTTTCCAACCCCCATTCAGGGACTCCTACAATGAGCAGTTCTTC. Protein sequence: CASSFQPPFRDSYNEQFF.

The J gene is TRBJ2-3, the V gene TRBV28; D remains unclear. The CDR3 length is 14 residues. Germline V lookup: CDR1 MDHEN, CDR2 SYDVKM. Trimming stripped 8 bases from V and 4 bases from J, with 16 bases between. The CDR3 nucleotides are TGTGCCAGCTCGGGCCTAGAGGTTTCAGATACGCAGTATTTT. It specifies CASSGLEVSDTQYF.

The V and J genes are TRBV29-1 and TRBJ2-5; TRBD1 is a possible D gene (6 bases). Trimming pared 4 bases from V and 7 bases from J, leaving 13 bases between. Germline V gene data show CDR1 as SQVTM and CDR2 as ANQGSEA. The length of the CDR3 is 12 residues. As DNA, the CDR3 is TGCAGCGTTGTAGGACAGAAAGGGACCCAGTACTTC. Amino acids: CSVVGQKGTQYF.

J is TRBJ2-5 and V is TRBV11-2; 10 bases map to TRBD2. The CDR3 consists of 17 residues. Germline V gives CDR1 SGHAT, CDR2 FQNNGV. V was clipped by 5 bases and J by 1 base; unmatched bases: 10. The CDR3 reads CASSRFLAGEGQETQYF. The CDR3 DNA follows: TGTGCCAGCAGCCGCTTCCTAGCGGGAGAAGGCCAAGAGACCCAGTACTTC.

The chain carries TRBV19 and TRBJ1-5; TRBD1 matches 7 bases. Germline V gene lookup returns CDR1 LNHDA and CDR2 SQIVND (reference sequence). CDR3 length: 16 amino acids. V lost 6 bases, J lost 6 bases, and 14 bases stayed unmatched. The CDR3, as DNA: TGTGCCAGTAGGCCGACAGGGCAGGGCGAAGTTCAGCCCCAGCATTTT. As protein: CASRPTGQGEVQPQHF.